This TCR beta chain was identified in a study of cytomegalovirus exposure and HLA in healthy donors. Across the whole study: Membership in the Caucasian-associated ancestry cluster was found for around 85% of nearly 400 genotyped donors.

Both 60 Vbeta primers and 13 Jbeta primers went into the PCR. Clones were sequenced by immunoSEQ multiplex PCR, and TCRdb holds only the in-frame ones, with some missing. The data show some 150,000 clones, roughly four fifths seen once. Trimming left V 5 bases short and J 3 bases short, with 19 bases between. The germline CDR1 and CDR2 sequences are SGHVS and FNYEAQ. The CDR3 length is 16 residues. J is TRBJ1-2 and V is TRBV7-6; D possibly corresponds to TRBD1 (6 bases). Sample: PBMCs. The TCR originated in a man over 45 in good health and CMV-seropositive. Here the CDR3 DNA reads TGTGCCAGCAGCCCCCGCTACAGGGATTTTCACTATGGCTACACCTTC. It translates to CASSPRYRDFHYGYTF.